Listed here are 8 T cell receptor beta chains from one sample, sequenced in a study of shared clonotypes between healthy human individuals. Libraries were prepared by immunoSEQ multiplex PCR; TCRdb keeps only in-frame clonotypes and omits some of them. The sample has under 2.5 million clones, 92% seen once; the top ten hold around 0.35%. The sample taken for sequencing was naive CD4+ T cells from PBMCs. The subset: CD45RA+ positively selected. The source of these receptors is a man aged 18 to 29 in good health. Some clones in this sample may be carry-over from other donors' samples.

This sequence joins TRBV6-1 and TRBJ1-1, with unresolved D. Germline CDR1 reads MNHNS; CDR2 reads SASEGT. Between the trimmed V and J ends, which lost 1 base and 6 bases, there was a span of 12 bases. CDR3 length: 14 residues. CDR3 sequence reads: CASSEVQRISEAFF. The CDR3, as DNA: TGTGCCAGCAGTGAAGTTCAGAGAATCTCTGAAGCTTTCTTT.

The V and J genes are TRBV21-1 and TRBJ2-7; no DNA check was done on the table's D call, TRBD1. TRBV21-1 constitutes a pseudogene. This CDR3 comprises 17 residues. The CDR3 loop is CASSRWSRTEISYEQYF. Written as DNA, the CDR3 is TGTGCCAGCAGCAGATGGAGTCGGACAGAGATTTCCTACGAGCAGTACTTC.

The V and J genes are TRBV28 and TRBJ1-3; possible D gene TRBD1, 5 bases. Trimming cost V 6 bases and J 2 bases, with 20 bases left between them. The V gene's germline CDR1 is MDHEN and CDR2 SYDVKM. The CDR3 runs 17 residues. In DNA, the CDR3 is TGTGCCAGCAGCTCTTTGACTGGGACCGTCCCTGGAAACACCATATATTTT. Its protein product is CASSSLTGTVPGNTIYF. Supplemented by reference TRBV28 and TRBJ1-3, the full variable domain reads DVKVTQSSRYLVKRTGEKVFLECVQDMDHENMFWYRQDPGLGLRLIYFSYDVKMKEKGDIPEGYSVSREKKERFSLILESASTNQTSMYLCASSSLTGTVPGNTIYFGEGSWLTVV.

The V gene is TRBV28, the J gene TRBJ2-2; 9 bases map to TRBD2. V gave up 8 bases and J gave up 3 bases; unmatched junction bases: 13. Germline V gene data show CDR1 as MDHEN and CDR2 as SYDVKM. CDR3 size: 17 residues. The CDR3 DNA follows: TGTGCCAGCCGAAAACGGGCGGGAGGGATCCACACCGGGGAGCTGTTTTTT. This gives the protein CASRKRAGGIHTGELFF.

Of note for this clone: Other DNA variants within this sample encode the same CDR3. DNA for the CDR3: TGTGCCAGCAGCGTAGGGTATAGGGGGCTCTACGAGCAGTACTTC. Translating it yields CASSVGYRGLYEQYF. V and J are TRBV9 and TRBJ2-7, with TRBD1 identical over 7 bases. V lost 0 bases to trimming and J lost 3 bases; unmatched junction nucleotides: 6. The CDR3 has 15 residues. Germline V gene sequence: CDR1 SGDLS, CDR2 YYNGEE.

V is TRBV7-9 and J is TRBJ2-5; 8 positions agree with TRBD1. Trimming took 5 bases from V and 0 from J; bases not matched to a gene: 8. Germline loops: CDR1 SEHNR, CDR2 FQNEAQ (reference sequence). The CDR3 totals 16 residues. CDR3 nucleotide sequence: TGTGCCAGCAGCAACACGGGACAGGAGTACCAAGAGACCCAGTACTTC. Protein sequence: CASSNTGQEYQETQYF.

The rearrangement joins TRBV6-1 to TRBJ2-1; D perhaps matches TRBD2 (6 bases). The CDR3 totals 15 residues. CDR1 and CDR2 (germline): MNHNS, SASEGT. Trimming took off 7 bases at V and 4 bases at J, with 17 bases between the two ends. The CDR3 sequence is CASTLLGGSYNEQFF. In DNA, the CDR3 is TGTGCCAGCACCCTCCTCGGGGGTTCTTACAATGAGCAGTTCTTC.

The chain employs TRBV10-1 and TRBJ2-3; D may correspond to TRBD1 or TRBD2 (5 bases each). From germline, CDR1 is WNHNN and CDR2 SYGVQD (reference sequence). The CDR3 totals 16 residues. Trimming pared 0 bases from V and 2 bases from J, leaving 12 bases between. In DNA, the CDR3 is TGCGCCAGCAGTGAGTCCCCGGGACCAGACACAGATACGCAGTATTTT. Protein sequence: CASSESPGPDTDTQYF.